This T cell receptor beta chain is from a study of CD4 T cells in relation to SARS-CoV-2 and coronaviruses. Whole-study findings and limits: The assay detects memory recall responses, not culture-primed primary responses. Compared with monoreactive clones, crossreactive clones showed significantly weaker SARS-CoV-2 expansion.

This CDR3 region has 15 residues. Germline V gene lookup returns CDR1 LGHDT and CDR2 YNNKEL (reference sequence). V was cut by 4 bases and J by 4 bases, with 17 bases left in between. This clone was found once. Its target is unknown. Uncultured naive and memory CD4+ T cells supplied DNA for deep TCR-beta sequencing. Measured with immunoSEQ multiplex PCR; TCRdb has only the in-frame clones, and not every one. Of 40,000 or so clones in the sample, 75% to 90% were seen once. This receptor was taken from an adult with COVID-19. The sample taken for sequencing was memory CD4+ T cells from PBMCs. The chain couples TRBV3-1 (or the pseudogene TRBV3-2) to TRBJ2-7; D possibly corresponds to TRBD2 (6 bases). The CDR3 region is CASSPEGLNHYEQYF. CDR3 DNA: TGTGCCAGCAGCCCCGAGGGACTGAACCATTACGAGCAGTACTTC.